This T cell receptor beta chain was retrieved from a study of blood T cell repertoires in COVID-19. Study-level background: Samples taken during acute and convalescent COVID-19 were collected in the United States, Italy and Spain. T cells, B-cell-depleted T cells, or PBMCs supplied cDNA or gDNA.

The V and J ends lost 6 bases and 4 bases respectively, with 18 bases between them. CDR3 length equals 14 residues. Germline CDR1 SQVTM, CDR2 ANQGSEA. Per the original data handling: Quantification of nucleated cells was approximated via reference gene primer amplification. Clones were read by immunoSEQ multiplex PCR, and TCRdb kept only the in-frame ones, dropping some. V, J and clone size were drawn from that table, and D and trimming were deduced from the DNA. The profile covers over 85,000 clones, with about 88% appearing a single time and 18% taken by the ten largest. The sample comprised peripheral blood. The chain is built from TRBV29-1 and TRBJ1-2, with a possible D match to TRBD1 (6 bases). This TCR derives from a woman at least 80 years old with acute or convalescent COVID-19. CDR3 DNA: TGCAGCGTCATTTCATCGTCCAGGGGCTATGGCTACACCTTC. Amino acids: CSVISSSRGYGYTF.